These 20 T cell receptor beta chains originate from one sample sequenced in a study of blood T cell repertoires in COVID-19. Generated by immunoSEQ multiplex PCR, the TCRdb table keeps only in-frame clones and is missing some. The table records just over 90,000 clones, more than 75% of them present only once. Sequencing was performed on peripheral blood. These receptors originate from a man aged 70 or older with acute or convalescent COVID-19.

The chain combines TRBV5-1 with TRBJ1-5; the D is unclear. Trimming removed 2 bases at V and 0 bases at J, with 12 bases between. Germline V gene data show CDR1 as SGHRS and CDR2 as YFSETQ. The CDR3 has 16 amino acids. The CDR3 DNA sequence: TGCGCCAGCAGCTTCGACCCGGGGAATAGCAATCAGCCCCAGCATTTT. The encoded protein is CASSFDPGNSNQPQHF.

The chain couples TRBV28 to TRBJ2-5, with a possible D match to TRBD1 (5 bases). This CDR3 contains 13 residues. Per the germline V gene, CDR1 is MDHEN and CDR2 is SYDVKM. V gave up 6 bases and J gave up 3 bases, with 11 bases separating them. The CDR3 coding sequence is TGTGCCAGCAGCCAGGGTGGGAAAGAGACCCAGTACTTC. Amino acids: CASSQGGKETQYF.

The V call is TRBV14, the J call TRBJ2-5; a weak D match, TRBD2 (6 bases). Per the germline V gene, CDR1 is SGHDN and CDR2 is FVKESK. This CDR3 spans 18 amino acids. The germline V and J ends were trimmed by 1 base and 2 bases, with 20 bases remaining between them. The CDR3 spells CASSQVGGGGYYQETQYF. The CDR3 region has the DNA TGTGCCAGCAGCCAAGTGGGTGGCGGAGGGTATTATCAAGAGACCCAGTACTTC.

A few counts support this clone. The chain recombines TRBV27 with TRBJ1-1, with D possibly matching TRBD1 (5 bases). CDR1 and CDR2 from the germline V gene are MNHEY and SMNVEV (reference sequence). CDR3 size: 13 residues. V was shortened by 3 bases and J by 4 bases, with 9 bases between the two germline ends. The CDR3 coding sequence is TGTGCCAGCAGTTTTGACAGCCGCACTGAAGCTTTCTTT. Translating gives CASSFDSRTEAFF.

J is TRBJ2-3 and V is TRBV7-3; TRBD2 might be the D (5 bases). This CDR3 comprises 15 residues. The germline V gene has CDR1 SGHTA and CDR2 FQGTGA. V lost 1 base, J lost 0 bases, and 8 bases lay in between. The CDR3 region is CASSLNGLSTDTQYF. The DNA of the CDR3 is TGTGCCAGCAGCTTAAACGGACTTAGCACAGATACGCAGTATTTT.

The genes are TRBV4-2 and TRBJ1-1; possible D gene TRBD1, 6 bases. The CDR3 is 16 amino acids. V lost 1 base and J 7 bases, leaving 19 bases between the germline ends. Germline V gives CDR1 LGHNA, CDR2 YNFKEQ. The CDR3 region is CASSQVAGAGAREAFF. The CDR3 DNA reads TGTGCCAGCAGCCAAGTGGCAGGGGCGGGGGCTCGTGAAGCTTTCTTT.

A few counts support this clone. The CDR3 here is CASSLALSTDTQYF. CDR3 coding DNA: TGTGCCAGCAGCCTCGCATTGAGTACAGATACGCAGTATTTT. V is TRBV7-2 and J is TRBJ2-3; D ambiguous. The CDR3 is made up of 14 amino acids. V lost 5 bases, J lost 3 bases, and 12 bases lay in between. The V gene's germline CDR1 is SGHTA and CDR2 FQGNSA.

The sample holds a few counts of this clone. This chain uses TRBV2 with TRBJ1-2; D perhaps matches TRBD1 (6 bases). The CDR3 extends over 14 amino acids. Germline CDR1 reads SNHLY; CDR2 reads FYNNEI. The V end lost 2 bases, the J end lost 4 bases, and 11 bases lay between the germline ends. Here the CDR3 reads CASSENWGLYGYTF. In DNA, the CDR3 is TGTGCCAGCAGTGAAAATTGGGGGCTCTATGGCTACACCTTC.

This clone has only one observation. The chain recombines TRBV5-1 with TRBJ2-1, with 11 bases fitting TRBD2. CDR1 SGHRS and CDR2 YFSETQ come from the germline V gene. V lost 4 bases to trimming and J lost 8 bases; unmatched junction nucleotides: 8. The CDR3 runs to 15 residues. CDR3 region: CASSGSGGAIDEQFF. CDR3 nucleotides: TGCGCCAGCAGCGGTAGCGGGGGGGCTATCGATGAGCAGTTCTTC.

The V gene is TRBV28, the J gene TRBJ1-1; perhaps TRBD1 as D (5 bases). Trimming took 4 bases from V and 7 from J, leaving 19 bases between them. Germline-derived CDR1 and CDR2 are MDHEN and SYDVKM. CDR3 length equals 15 residues. CDR3 DNA sequence: TGTGCCAGCAGTTCGGGGACTCCTACCGGGAATGAAGCTTTCTTT. It codes for CASSSGTPTGNEAFF. The whole variable domain, remainder taken from reference TRBV28 and TRBJ1-1, is DVKVTQSSRYLVKRTGEKVFLECVQDMDHENMFWYRQDPGLGLRLIYFSYDVKMKEKGDIPEGYSVSREKKERFSLILESASTNQTSMYLCASSSGTPTGNEAFFGQGTRLTVV.

This chain uses TRBV3-1 (or the pseudogene TRBV3-2) with TRBJ1-5; TRBD1 matches at 8 bases. Germline lookup yields CDR1 LGHDT and CDR2 YNNKEL (reference sequence). With V trimmed by 4 bases and J by 2 bases, 4 bases remained unmatched. This CDR3 has 15 amino acids. Written as DNA, the CDR3 is TGTGCCAGCAGCCGCGGGACAGGCGGCAATCAGCCCCAGCATTTT. Its translation is CASSRGTGGNQPQHF.

The genes are TRBV9 and TRBJ2-5, with 8 bases matching TRBD2. Germline CDR1 reads SGDLS; CDR2 reads YYNGEE. J gave up 3 bases and V 0 bases, and 7 bases lay outside the gene matches. The CDR3 loop spans 16 amino acids. The CDR3 DNA is TGTGCCAGCAGCGTAGGCGGGGGGCCCGGAAAAGAGACCCAGTACTTC. This codes for CASSVGGGPGKETQYF.

This clone occurred once. The rearrangement uses TRBV4-1 and TRBJ1-1; no clear D. Trimming cost V 2 bases and J 2 bases, with 12 bases left between them. Germline V gene sequence: CDR1 MGHRA, CDR2 YSYEKL. The length of the CDR3 is 15 residues. The CDR3 reads CASSQWELGNTEAFF. DNA for the CDR3: TGCGCCAGCAGCCAATGGGAGTTGGGAAACACTGAAGCTTTCTTT.

The V and J genes are TRBV7-2 and TRBJ2-1, with a weak D call TRBD2 (5 bases). The CDR3 runs 14 residues. Looked up from germline, CDR1 is SGHTA and CDR2 is FQGNSA. Trimming pared 6 bases from V and 2 bases from J, leaving 11 bases between. The CDR3 loop is CASSPGFAYNEQFF. CDR3 bases: TGTGCCAGCAGTCCGGGGTTCGCCTACAATGAGCAGTTCTTC.

V is TRBV19 and J is TRBJ1-1; D uncertain. This CDR3 region has 13 residues. Trimming shortened V by 3 bases and J by 1 base, and 6 bases separated the two germline ends. The V gene's germline CDR1 is LNHDA and CDR2 SQIVND (reference sequence). CDR3: CASSIVKNTEAFF. Written as DNA, the CDR3 is TGTGCCAGTAGTATCGTAAAGAACACTGAAGCTTTCTTT.

The chain recombines TRBV7-8 with TRBJ1-3; no clear D. V gave up 1 base and J gave up 0 bases, with 10 bases separating them. Germline-derived CDR1 and CDR2 are SGHVS and FQNEAQ. The CDR3 covers 16 residues. Written as DNA, the CDR3 is TGTGCCAGCAGCTTAGGGCAGGCGAGCTCTGGAAACACCATATATTTT. This gives the protein CASSLGQASSGNTIYF.

The V call is TRBV6-5, the J call TRBJ1-5, with 8 positions matching TRBD1. CDR1 is MNHEY and CDR2 is SVGAGI in the germline V gene. Trimming removed 5 bases from V and 4 bases from J; junction bases left unmatched: 4. The CDR3 runs 14 residues. The CDR3 bases are TGTGCCAGCAGTCCTGGACAGGGAAATCAGCCCCAGCATTTT. It specifies CASSPGQGNQPQHF.

The rearrangement links TRBV6-5 to TRBJ2-1; D perhaps matches TRBD1 (6 bases). V shed 6 bases and J shed 0 bases, with 12 bases lying between them. CDR1 is MNHEY and CDR2 is SVGAGI in the germline V gene. The CDR3 is 15 residues long. CDR3 nucleotide sequence: TGTGCCAGCAGGCAGGGACATAGCTCCTACAATGAGCAGTTCTTC. Translation: CASRQGHSSYNEQFF.

The chain combines TRBV11-2 with TRBJ2-2; no definite D call. This CDR3 has 13 residues. The germline V gene has CDR1 SGHAT and CDR2 FQNNGV. V lost 6 bases, J lost 4 bases, and 9 bases lay in between. The CDR3: CASRFGPTGELFF. CDR3 nucleotides: TGTGCCAGCAGGTTCGGTCCCACCGGGGAGCTGTTTTTT. Full variable domain (missing parts from reference TRBV11-2 and TRBJ2-2): EAGVAQSPRYKIIEKRQSVAFWCNPISGHATLYWYQQILGQGPKLLIQFQNNGVVDDSQLPKDRFSAERLKGVDSTLKIQPAKLEDSAVYLCASRFGPTGELFFGEGSRLTVL.

V is TRBV5-4 and J is TRBJ2-7; D uncertain. Germline loops: CDR1 SGHNT, CDR2 YYREEE (reference sequence). This CDR3 has 13 amino acids. V lost 1 base, J lost 5 bases, and 10 bases lay in between. The CDR3 spells CASSLTPSDEQYF. Written as DNA, the CDR3 is TGTGCCAGCAGCTTGACTCCTTCCGACGAGCAGTACTTC.